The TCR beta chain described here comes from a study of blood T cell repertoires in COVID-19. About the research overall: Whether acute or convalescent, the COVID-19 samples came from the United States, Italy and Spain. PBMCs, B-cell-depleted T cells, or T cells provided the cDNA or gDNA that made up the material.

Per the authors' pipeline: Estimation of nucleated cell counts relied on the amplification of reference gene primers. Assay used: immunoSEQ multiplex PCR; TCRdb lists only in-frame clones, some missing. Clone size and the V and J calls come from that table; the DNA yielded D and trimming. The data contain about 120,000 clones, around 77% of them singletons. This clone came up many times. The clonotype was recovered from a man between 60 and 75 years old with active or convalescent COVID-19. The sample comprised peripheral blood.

The CDR3 DNA is TGTGCCAGCTCACCAGAGGGGGCCATGCTGTACTTC. This codes for CASSPEGAMLYF. The chain combines TRBV18 with TRBJ2-7; 7 bases are shared with TRBD1. This CDR3 spans 12 amino acids. Germline lookup yields CDR1 KGHSH and CDR2 LQKENI. The junction had 7 bases not matched to a gene; V was cut back by 2 bases and J by 12 bases.